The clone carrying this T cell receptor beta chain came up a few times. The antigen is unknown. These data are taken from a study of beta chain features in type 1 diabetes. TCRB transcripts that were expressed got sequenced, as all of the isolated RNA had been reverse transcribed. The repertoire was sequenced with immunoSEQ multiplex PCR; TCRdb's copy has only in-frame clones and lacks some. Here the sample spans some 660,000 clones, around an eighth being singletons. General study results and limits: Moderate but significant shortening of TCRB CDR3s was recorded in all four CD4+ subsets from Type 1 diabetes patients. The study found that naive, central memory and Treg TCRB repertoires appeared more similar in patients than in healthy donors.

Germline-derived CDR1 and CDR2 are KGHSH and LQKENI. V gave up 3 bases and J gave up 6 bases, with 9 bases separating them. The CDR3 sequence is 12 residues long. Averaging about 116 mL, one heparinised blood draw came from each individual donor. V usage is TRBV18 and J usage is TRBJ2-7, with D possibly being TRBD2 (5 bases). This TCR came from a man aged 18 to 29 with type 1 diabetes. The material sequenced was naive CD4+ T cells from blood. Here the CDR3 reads CASSPGGGEQYF. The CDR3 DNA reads TGTGCCAGCTCACCCGGCGGAGGCGAGCAGTACTTC.